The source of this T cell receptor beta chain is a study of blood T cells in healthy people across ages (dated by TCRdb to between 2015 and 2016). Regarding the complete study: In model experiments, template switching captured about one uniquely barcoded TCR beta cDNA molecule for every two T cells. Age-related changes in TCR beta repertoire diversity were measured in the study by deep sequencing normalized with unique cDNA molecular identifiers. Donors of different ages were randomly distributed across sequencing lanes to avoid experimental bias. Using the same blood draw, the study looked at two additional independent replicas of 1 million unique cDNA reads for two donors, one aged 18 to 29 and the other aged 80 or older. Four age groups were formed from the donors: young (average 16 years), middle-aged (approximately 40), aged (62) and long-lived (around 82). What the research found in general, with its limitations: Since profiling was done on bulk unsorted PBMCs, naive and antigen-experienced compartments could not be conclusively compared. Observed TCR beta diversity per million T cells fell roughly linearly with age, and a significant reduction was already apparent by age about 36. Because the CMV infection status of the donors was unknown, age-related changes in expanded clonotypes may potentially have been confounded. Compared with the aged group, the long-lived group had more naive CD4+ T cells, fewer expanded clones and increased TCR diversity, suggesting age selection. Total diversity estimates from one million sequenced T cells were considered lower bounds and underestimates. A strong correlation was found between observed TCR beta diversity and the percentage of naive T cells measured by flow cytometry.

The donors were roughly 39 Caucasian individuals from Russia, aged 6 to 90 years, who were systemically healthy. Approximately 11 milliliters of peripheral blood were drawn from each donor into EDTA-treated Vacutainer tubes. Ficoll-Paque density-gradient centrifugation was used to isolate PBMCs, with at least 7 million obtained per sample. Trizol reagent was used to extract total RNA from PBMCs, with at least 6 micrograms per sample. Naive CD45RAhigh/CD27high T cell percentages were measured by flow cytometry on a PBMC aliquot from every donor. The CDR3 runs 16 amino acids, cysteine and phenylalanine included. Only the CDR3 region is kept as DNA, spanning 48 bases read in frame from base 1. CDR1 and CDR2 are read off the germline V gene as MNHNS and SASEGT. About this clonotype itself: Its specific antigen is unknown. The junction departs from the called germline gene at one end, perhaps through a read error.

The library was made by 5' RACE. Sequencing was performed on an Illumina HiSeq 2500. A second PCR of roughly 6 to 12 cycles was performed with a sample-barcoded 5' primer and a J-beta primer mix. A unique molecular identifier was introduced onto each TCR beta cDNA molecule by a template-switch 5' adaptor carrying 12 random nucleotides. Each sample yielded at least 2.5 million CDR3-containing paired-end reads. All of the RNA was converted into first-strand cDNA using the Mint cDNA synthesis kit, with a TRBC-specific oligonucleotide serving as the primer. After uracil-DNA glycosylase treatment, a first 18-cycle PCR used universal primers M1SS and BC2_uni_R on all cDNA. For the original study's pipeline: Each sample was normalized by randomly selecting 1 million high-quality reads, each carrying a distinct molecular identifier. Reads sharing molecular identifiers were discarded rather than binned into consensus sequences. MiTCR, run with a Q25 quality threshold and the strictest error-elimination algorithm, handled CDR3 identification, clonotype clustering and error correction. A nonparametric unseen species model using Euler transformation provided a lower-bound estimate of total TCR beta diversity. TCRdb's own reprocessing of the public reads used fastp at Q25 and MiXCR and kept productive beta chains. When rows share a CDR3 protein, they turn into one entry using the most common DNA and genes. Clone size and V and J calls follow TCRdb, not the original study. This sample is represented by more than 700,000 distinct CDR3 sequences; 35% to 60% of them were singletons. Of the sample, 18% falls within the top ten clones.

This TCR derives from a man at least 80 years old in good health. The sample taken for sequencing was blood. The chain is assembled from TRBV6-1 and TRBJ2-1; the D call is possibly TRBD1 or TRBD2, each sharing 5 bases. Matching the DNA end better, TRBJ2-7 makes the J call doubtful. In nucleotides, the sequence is TGTGCCAGCAGCGAAGAGGGGTTTAGGTCCTACAATGAGCAGTACTTC. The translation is CASSEEGFRSYNEQYF.